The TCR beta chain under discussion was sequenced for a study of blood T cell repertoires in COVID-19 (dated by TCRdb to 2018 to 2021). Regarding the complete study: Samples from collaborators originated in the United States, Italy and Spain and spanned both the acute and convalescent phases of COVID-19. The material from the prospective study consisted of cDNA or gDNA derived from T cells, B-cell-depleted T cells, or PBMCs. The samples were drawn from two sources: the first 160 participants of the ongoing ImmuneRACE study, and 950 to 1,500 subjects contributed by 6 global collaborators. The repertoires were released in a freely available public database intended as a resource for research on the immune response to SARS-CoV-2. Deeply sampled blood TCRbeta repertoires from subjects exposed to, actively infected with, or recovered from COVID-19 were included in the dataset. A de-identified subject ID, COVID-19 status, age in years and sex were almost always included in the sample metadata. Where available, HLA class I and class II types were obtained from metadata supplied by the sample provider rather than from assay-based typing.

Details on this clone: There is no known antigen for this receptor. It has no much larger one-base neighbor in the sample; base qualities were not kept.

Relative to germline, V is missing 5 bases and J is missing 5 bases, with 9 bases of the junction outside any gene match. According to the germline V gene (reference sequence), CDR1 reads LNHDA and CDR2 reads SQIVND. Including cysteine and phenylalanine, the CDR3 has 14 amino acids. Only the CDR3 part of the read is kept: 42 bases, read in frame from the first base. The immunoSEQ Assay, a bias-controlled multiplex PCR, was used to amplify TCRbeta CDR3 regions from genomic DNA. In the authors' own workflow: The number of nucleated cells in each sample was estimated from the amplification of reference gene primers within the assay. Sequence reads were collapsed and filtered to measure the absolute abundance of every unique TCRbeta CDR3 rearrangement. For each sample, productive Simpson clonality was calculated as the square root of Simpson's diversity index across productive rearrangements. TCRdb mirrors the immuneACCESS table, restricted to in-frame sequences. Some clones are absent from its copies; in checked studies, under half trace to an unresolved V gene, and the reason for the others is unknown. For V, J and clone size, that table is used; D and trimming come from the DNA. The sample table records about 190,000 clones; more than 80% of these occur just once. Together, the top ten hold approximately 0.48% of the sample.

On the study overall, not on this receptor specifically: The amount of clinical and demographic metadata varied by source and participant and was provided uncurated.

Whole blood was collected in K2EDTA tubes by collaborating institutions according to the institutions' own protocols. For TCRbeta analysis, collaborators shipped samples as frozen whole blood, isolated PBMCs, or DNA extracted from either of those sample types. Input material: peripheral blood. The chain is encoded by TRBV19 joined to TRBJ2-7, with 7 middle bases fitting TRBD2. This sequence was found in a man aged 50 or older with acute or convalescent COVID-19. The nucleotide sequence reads TGTGCCAGTAGTGCCACTAGCGCTTCCCACGAGCAGTACTTC. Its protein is CASSATSASHEQYF.